The 8 T cell receptor beta chains in this list originate from one sample, sequenced in a study of cytomegalovirus exposure and HLA in healthy donors. Primers for the PCR totalled 60 Vbeta and 13 Jbeta. The method was immunoSEQ multiplex PCR; TCRdb's version includes in-frame clones alone and lacks a portion of them. The sample gives 150,000 to 200,000 clones, about 78% of which show up once; more than 1.3% is in the top ten. The source material was PBMCs. The receptors derive from a male donor in good health and CMV-seronegative.

The V gene is TRBV5-1, the J gene TRBJ1-3, with 11 bases fitting TRBD1. Trimming took 3 bases from V and 0 from J; bases not matched to a gene: 2. The CDR3 extends over 16 amino acids. The germline gives CDR1 SGHRS, CDR2 YFSETQ. CDR3 protein: CASSSGTGGSGNTIYF. The CDR3 DNA is TGCGCCAGCAGCTCTGGGACAGGGGGCTCTGGAAACACCATATATTTT.

This chain joins TRBV4-1 and TRBJ1-2; 9 nucleotides line up with TRBD1. The CDR3 runs 12 residues. Germline assignment: CDR1 MGHRA and CDR2 YSYEKL. The trim removed 4 bases at V and 8 bases at J, leaving 2 bases unmatched. CDR3 in amino acids: CASSRTGDGYTF. The CDR3 bases are TGCGCCAGCAGCCGGACAGGGGACGGCTACACCTTC.

This clone appeared a few times. The chain carries TRBV11-2 and TRBJ2-7, with 9 bases aligning to TRBD2. V dropped 2 bases and J dropped 4; count of bases not matched to a gene: 6. CDR1 and CDR2 from the germline V gene are SGHAT and FQNNGV. This CDR3 is 15 amino acids long. The CDR3 DNA reads TGTGCCAGCAGCTTAATCAGCGGGAGGATGTACGAGCAGTACTTC. Translation gives CASSLISGRMYEQYF.

V gene TRBV7-9 combines with J gene TRBJ2-1, with TRBD2 identical over 10 bases. CDR3 length: 13 residues. Germline V gene lookup returns CDR1 SEHNR and CDR2 FQNEAQ (reference sequence). V shed 7 bases, J shed 8 bases, and the junction held 5 bases outside the gene matches. DNA of the CDR3: TGTGCCAGCACGCTAGCGGGAGCAGATGAGCAGTTCTTC. This encodes CASTLAGADEQFF.

This chain links TRBV11-3 with TRBJ2-5; D perhaps matches TRBD2 (7 bases). This CDR3 has 15 residues. The ends were cut back, 2 bases at V and 4 bases at J, with 14 bases in the middle. Germline CDR1 reads SGHNT; CDR2 reads YENEEA. The CDR3 region is CASSLRGGDVETQYF. The CDR3 DNA follows: TGTGCCAGCAGCTTACGAGGGGGGGATGTAGAGACCCAGTACTTC.

The DNA for the CDR3 is TGTGCCAGCAGCTTGGTTCAACTAGCGGGGACAGATACGCAGTATTTT. Translation gives CASSLVQLAGTDTQYF. The gene calls are TRBV5-6 and TRBJ2-3, with 10 bases identical to TRBD2. This CDR3 has 16 residues. The germline CDR1 and CDR2 sequences are SGHDT and YYEEEE. V lost 0 bases, J lost 3 bases, and 4 bases stayed unmatched.

The genes are TRBV7-8 and TRBJ2-5, with a weak D call TRBD2 (6 bases). Trimming stripped 3 bases from V and 3 bases from J, with 8 bases between. CDR3 length equals 13 residues. Per the germline V gene, CDR1 is SGHVS and CDR2 is FQNEAQ. As DNA, the CDR3 is TGTGCCAGCAGCTTGACTAGGGAAGAGACCCAGTACTTC. Its protein product is CASSLTREETQYF.

This clone was observed a handful of times. At the DNA level, this CDR3 is encoded by other sequences in the same sample as well. The V gene is TRBV4-3, the J gene TRBJ2-1; TRBD2 agrees at 10 bases. The CDR3 totals 16 residues. Germline V lookup: CDR1 LGHNA, CDR2 YSLEER. The V gene end was trimmed by 0 bases and the J gene end by 6 bases; junction bases not matched to a gene: 5. This chain's CDR3 is CASSQDSSGGGNEQFF. The CDR3 nucleotides are TGCGCCAGCAGCCAAGATTCAAGCGGGGGGGGCAATGAGCAGTTCTTC.